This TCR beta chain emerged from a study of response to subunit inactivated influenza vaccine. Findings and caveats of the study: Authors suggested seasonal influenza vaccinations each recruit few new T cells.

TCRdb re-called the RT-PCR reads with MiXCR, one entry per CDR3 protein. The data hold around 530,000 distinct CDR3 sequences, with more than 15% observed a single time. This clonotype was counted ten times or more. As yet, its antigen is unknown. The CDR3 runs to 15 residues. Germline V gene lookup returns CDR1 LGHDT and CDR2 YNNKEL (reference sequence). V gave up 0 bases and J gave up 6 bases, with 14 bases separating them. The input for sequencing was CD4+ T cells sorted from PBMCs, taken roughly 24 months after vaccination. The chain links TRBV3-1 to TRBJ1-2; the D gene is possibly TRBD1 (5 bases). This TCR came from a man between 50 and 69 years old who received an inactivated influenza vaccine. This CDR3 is CASSQDGGVNNGYTF. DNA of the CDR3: TGTGCCAGCAGCCAAGATGGGGGTGTAAATAATGGCTACACCTTC.